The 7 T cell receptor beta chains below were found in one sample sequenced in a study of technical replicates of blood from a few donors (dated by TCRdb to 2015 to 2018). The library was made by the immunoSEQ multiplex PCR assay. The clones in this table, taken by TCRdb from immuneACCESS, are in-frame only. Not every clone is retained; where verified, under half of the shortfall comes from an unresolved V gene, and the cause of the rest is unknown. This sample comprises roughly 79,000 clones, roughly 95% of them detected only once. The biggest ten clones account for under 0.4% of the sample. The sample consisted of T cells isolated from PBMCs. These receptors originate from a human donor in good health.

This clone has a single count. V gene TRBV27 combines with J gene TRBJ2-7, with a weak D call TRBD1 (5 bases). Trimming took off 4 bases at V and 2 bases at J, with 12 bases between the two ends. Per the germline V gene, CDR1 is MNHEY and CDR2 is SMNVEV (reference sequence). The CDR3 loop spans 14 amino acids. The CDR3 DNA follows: TGTGCCAGCAGTTCTCCGGACAATGCCTACGAGCAGTACTTC. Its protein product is CASSSPDNAYEQYF.

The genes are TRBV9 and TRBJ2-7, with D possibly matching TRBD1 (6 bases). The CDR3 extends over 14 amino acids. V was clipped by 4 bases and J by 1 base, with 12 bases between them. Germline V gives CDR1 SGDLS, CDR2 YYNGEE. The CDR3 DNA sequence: TGTGCCAGCAGCATTGGACAGAATTCCTACGAGCAGTACTTC. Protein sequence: CASSIGQNSYEQYF.

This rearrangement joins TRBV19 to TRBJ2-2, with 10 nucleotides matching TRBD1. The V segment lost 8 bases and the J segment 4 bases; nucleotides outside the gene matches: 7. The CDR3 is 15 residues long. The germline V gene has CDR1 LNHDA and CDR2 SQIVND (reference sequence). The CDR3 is CASDRGREITGELFF. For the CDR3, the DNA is TGTGCCAGTGACAGGGGGCGTGAGATCACCGGGGAGCTGTTTTTT. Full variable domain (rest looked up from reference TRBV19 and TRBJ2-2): DGGITQSPKYLFRKEGQNVTLSCEQNLNHDAMYWYRQDPGQGLRLIYYSQIVNDFQKGDIAEGYSVSREKKESFPLTVTSAQKNPTAFYLCASDRGREITGELFFGEGSRLTVL.

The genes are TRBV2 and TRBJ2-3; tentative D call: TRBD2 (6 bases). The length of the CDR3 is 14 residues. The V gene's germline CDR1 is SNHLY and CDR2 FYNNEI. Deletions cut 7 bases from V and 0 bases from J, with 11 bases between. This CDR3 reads CASKTSLSTDTQYF. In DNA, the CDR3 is TGTGCCAGCAAAACTAGCCTCAGCACAGATACGCAGTATTTT.

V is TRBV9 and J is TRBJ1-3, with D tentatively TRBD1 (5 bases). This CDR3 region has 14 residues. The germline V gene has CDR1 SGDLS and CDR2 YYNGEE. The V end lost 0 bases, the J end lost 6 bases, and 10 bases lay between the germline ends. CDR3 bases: TGTGCCAGCAGCGTAGAACACAGGACAAACACCATATATTTT. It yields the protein CASSVEHRTNTIYF.

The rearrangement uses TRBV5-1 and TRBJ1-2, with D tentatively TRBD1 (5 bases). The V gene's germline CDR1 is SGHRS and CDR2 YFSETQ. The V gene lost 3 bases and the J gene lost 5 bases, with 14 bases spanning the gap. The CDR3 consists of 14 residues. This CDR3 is CASSSSTGVYGYTF. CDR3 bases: TGCGCCAGCAGCTCATCCACAGGTGTGTATGGCTACACCTTC.

DNA of the CDR3: TGTGCCAGCAGCTTAGTTGCCGGTACCTACAATGAGCAGTTCTTC. Encoded protein: CASSLVAGTYNEQFF. The chain couples TRBV11-3 to TRBJ2-1; no clear D. There are 15 residues in the CDR3. Germline V CDR1 and CDR2: SGHNT, YENEEA. With 1 base removed from V and 2 bases from J, the gap between germline ends came to 9 bases.